A selection of T cell receptor beta chains follows, all from one sample in a study of blood T cell repertoires in COVID-19. The protocol was immunoSEQ multiplex PCR, while the TCRdb copy is restricted to in-frame clones and leaves out a portion. Of hundreds of thousands of clones in the sample, over 75% were seen once. Sequenced sample: PBMCs or T cells enriched from blood (not recorded which). These receptors all stem from a man aged 18 to 30 who had recovered from COVID-19. Both conserved end residues are part of each CDR3. The D gene is left open where the match is weak. The size field is filled for only some rows; it gives once, few, many or a size class.

cdr3_aa | cdr3_nt | clone_size | d_call | j_call | v_call
CASSRGLNYGYTF | TGTGCCTCTTCCCGAGGGCTCAACTATGGCTACACCTTC | NA | NA | TRBJ1-2 | TRBV7-9
CASSGSGLTYNEQFF | TGTGCCAGCAGCGGGAGCGGGTTGACCTACAATGAGCAGTTCTTC | NA | NA | TRBJ2-1 | TRBV9
CASSLLRGTGELFF | TGTGCCAGCAGTTTATTGCGGGGAACCGGGGAGCTGTTTTTT | NA | NA | TRBJ2-2 | TRBV28
CASSTSREHEQYF | TGTGCCAGCAGTACCTCGCGGGAACACGAGCAGTACTTC | NA | NA | TRBJ2-7 | TRBV12-3/TRBV12-4
CSVRTGGYTEAFF | TGCAGCGTCCGGACAGGGGGTTATACTGAAGCTTTCTTT | NA | TRBD1 | TRBJ1-1 | TRBV29-1
CASSGTTASNQPQHF | TGTGCCAGCAGTGGGACAACCGCGAGCAATCAGCCCCAGCATTTT | NA | NA | TRBJ1-5 | TRBV2
CASSLRQGAQDF | TGTGCCAGCAGCCTGAGACAGGGGGCTCAGGACTTC | NA | TRBD1 | TRBJ2-7 | TRBV6-2/TRBV6-3
CASSPPGGDNSPLHF | TGTGCCAGCTCACCACCGGGGGGAGACAATTCACCCCTCCACTTT | NA | NA | TRBJ1-6 | TRBV18
CASSLDRLDEQFF | TGCGCCAGCAGCTTGGACCGGTTGGATGAGCAGTTCTTC | once | NA | TRBJ2-1 | TRBV5-1
CASSLYWGQGDGYTF | TGTGCCAGCAGTTTGTATTGGGGACAGGGAGATGGCTACACCTTC | NA | TRBD1 | TRBJ1-2 | TRBV27
CASRNGQGGSYEQYF | TGTGCCAGCAGGAATGGACAGGGGGGATCCTACGAGCAGTACTTC | NA | TRBD1 | TRBJ2-7 | TRBV7-2
CASSQDSRYEQYF | TGCGCCAGCAGCCAAGATAGCCGCTACGAGCAGTACTTC | NA | NA | TRBJ2-7 | TRBV4-3
CASNSGISVAEAFF | TGTGCCAGCAATTCAGGGATTTCGGTCGCTGAAGCTTTCTTT | NA | NA | TRBJ1-1 | TRBV25-1
CASSKVVVGTLSNQPQHF | TGTGCCAGCAGCAAAGTGGTTGTTGGGACATTGAGCAATCAGCCCCAGCATTTT | NA | NA | TRBJ1-5 | TRBV21-1
CASSFILQGKGAEAFF | TGTGCCAGCAGTTTCATCCTACAGGGGAAGGGGGCTGAAGCTTTCTTT | NA | TRBD1 | TRBJ1-1 | TRBV6-5
CASSPRTGYNSPLHF | TGTGCCAGCAGTCCCCGGACAGGATATAATTCACCCCTCCACTTT | NA | TRBD1 | TRBJ1-6 | TRBV27
CASSSGTRSSQETQYF | TGTGCCAGCAGCTCAGGGACTCGCTCGTCCCAAGAGACCCAGTACTTC | once | NA | TRBJ2-5 | TRBV7-9
CASSLTGSTEAFF | TGTGCCAGCAGCTTGACAGGAAGCACTGAAGCTTTCTTT | NA | NA | TRBJ1-1 | TRBV7-9
CASSIPQRQEAFF | TGTGCCAGCAGTATCCCACAACGACAGGAAGCTTTCTTT | NA | NA | TRBJ1-1 | TRBV7-9
CATLDVYGYTF | TGTGCCACCCTAGATGTCTATGGCTACACCTTC | once | NA | TRBJ1-2 | TRBV28
CASSNYKGDYEQYF | TGTGCCAGTAGTAATTACAAGGGGGACTACGAGCAGTACTTC | NA | NA | TRBJ2-7 | TRBV19
CASSNTMTGLNTEAFF | TGTGCCAGCAGCAATACGATGACAGGTCTGAACACTGAAGCTTTCTTT | NA | NA | TRBJ1-1 | TRBV7-9
CASSIPGVHYNEQFF | TGTGCCAGTAGTATCCCAGGGGTACACTACAATGAGCAGTTCTTC | NA | NA | TRBJ2-1 | TRBV19
CASSVVSSGRTGELFF | TGTGCCAGCAGCGTAGTGTCTAGCGGGAGGACCGGGGAGCTGTTTTTT | NA | TRBD2 | TRBJ2-2 | TRBV9
CASSQLFGQTIYGYTF | TGTGCCAGCAGCCAGCTATTCGGACAGACAATCTATGGCTACACCTTC | NA | NA | TRBJ1-2 | TRBV4-2
CASSTYGDSNQPQHF | TGTGCCAGTAGTACGTACGGAGATAGCAATCAGCCCCAGCATTTT | NA | NA | TRBJ1-5 | TRBV19
CASSLPLRRGTSYEQYF | TGTGCCAGCAGTTTGCCCCTCCGGAGGGGAACTTCCTACGAGCAGTACTTC | once | NA | TRBJ2-7 | TRBV28
CASSLNLQGTEAFF | TGTGCCAGCAGTTTAAATTTACAGGGGACTGAAGCTTTCTTT | NA | TRBD1 | TRBJ1-1 | TRBV27
CASSMALNTEAFF | TGTGCCAGCAGTATGGCTCTGAACACTGAAGCTTTCTTT | NA | NA | TRBJ1-1 | TRBV28
CASSVAGYQPQHF | TGCGCCAGCAGTGTGGCCGGGTACCAGCCCCAGCATTTT | NA | NA | TRBJ1-5 | TRBV10-2
CASGLRGIHQPQHF | TGTGCCAGCGGTCTGAGGGGGATTCATCAGCCCCAGCATTTT | once | NA | TRBJ1-5 | TRBV5-4